The entry below describes one T cell receptor (beta chain). J lost 5 bases, V lost 4 bases, and 3 bases had no gene match. Germline loops: CDR1 GTSNPN, CDR2 SVGIG (reference sequence). The CDR3 spans 13 residues. The data stem from a study of cytomegalovirus exposure and HLA in healthy donors. PCR was performed using 60 Vbeta and 13 Jbeta primers. TCRdb's table, derived via immunoSEQ multiplex PCR, lists solely in-frame clones and lacks some. The sample has roughly 170,000 clones; 75% to 85% are singletons. The chain couples TRBV30 to TRBJ1-4; TRBD1 agrees at 8 bases. The sequencing sample was made of PBMCs. This receptor was identified in a boy aged 5-17 years in good health and CMV-seronegative. The CDR3 region has the DNA TGTGCCTGGAACAGGGGGTTGAATGAAAAACTGTTTTTT. This translates into CAWNRGLNEKLFF.